These 23 T cell receptor beta chains were all obtained from the same sample, sequenced in a study of blood T cell repertoires in COVID-19. Clones were read by immunoSEQ multiplex PCR, and TCRdb kept only the in-frame ones, dropping some. The data show 60,000 to 65,000 clones, with approximately 77% seen just once and 4% to 5.5% held by the top ten. The sample comprised peripheral blood. All receptors derive from a woman aged 70 to 79 with COVID-19, enrolled during active disease.

The chain carries TRBV27 and TRBJ2-1; 10 nucleotides line up with TRBD2. V gave up 6 bases and J gave up 8 bases; unmatched junction bases: 7. CDR3 length: 14 residues. In germline, CDR1 is MNHEY, CDR2 SMNVEV (reference sequence). The CDR3: CASRPGLANHEQFF. The CDR3 bases are TGTGCCAGCAGGCCGGGACTAGCGAACCATGAGCAGTTCTTC.

The CDR3 coding sequence is TGCAGTGCTAGGGCCCAAGAGACCCAGTACTTC. Translating it yields CSARAQETQYF. The genes are TRBV20-1 and TRBJ2-5; D is unclear. The CDR3 covers 11 residues. Germline loops: CDR1 DFQATT, CDR2 SNEGSKA (reference sequence). Trimming removed 3 bases from V and 1 base from J, with 3 bases in between.

The rearrangement links TRBV7-8 to TRBJ2-2, with 13 bases matching TRBD2. J lost 3 bases, V lost 6 bases, and 7 bases had no gene match. The CDR3 is 17 residues long. The germline gives CDR1 SGHVS, CDR2 FQNEAQ. The CDR3 is CASRRTSGRRDTGELFF. CDR3 bases: TGTGCCAGCAGACGGACTAGCGGGAGACGAGACACCGGGGAGCTGTTTTTT.

The chain is built from TRBV5-4 and TRBJ2-2; 9 nucleotides agree with TRBD1. The CDR3 contains 16 residues. After removal of 3 bases from V and 3 bases from J, the junction contained 6 bases not matched to a gene. The germline V gene encodes CDR1 SGHNT and CDR2 YYREEE (reference sequence). The CDR3 DNA is TGTGCCAGCAGCTCTTACAGGGGGCAAGACACCGGGGAGCTGTTTTTT. Translating gives CASSSYRGQDTGELFF. The full variable domain, with the rest looked up from reference TRBV5-4 and TRBJ2-2, is ETGVTQSPTHLIKTRGQQVTLRCSSQSGHNTVSWYQQALGQGPQFIFQYYREEENGRGNFPPRFSGLQFPNYSSELNVNALELDDSALYLCASSSYRGQDTGELFFGEGSRLTVL.

The chain has TRBV6-5 and TRBJ2-1, with TRBD1 matching over 11 bases. CDR3 length equals 14 residues. Germline loops: CDR1 MNHEY, CDR2 SVGAGI. V was pared by 2 bases and J by 11 bases, with 5 bases of the junction left unmatched. This chain's CDR3 is CASSYGTGGVKQFF. In DNA form, the CDR3 reads TGTGCCAGCAGTTACGGGACAGGGGGGGTAAAGCAGTTCTTC.

This clone occurred a few times. This rearrangement joins TRBV7-9 to TRBJ1-1; D possibly corresponds to TRBD1 (5 bases). The CDR3 length is 15 residues. The germline gives CDR1 SEHNR, CDR2 FQNEAQ (reference sequence). The V end lost 3 bases, the J end lost 5 bases, and 16 bases lay between the germline ends. The CDR3 protein is CASSLVQGRRTEAFF. CDR3 nucleotides: TGTGCCAGCAGCTTGGTCCAGGGAAGAAGGACTGAAGCTTTCTTT. The variable domain in full, completed from reference TRBV7-9 and TRBJ1-1, reads DTGVSQNPRHKITKRGQNVTFRCDPISEHNRLYWYRQTLGQGPEFLTYFQNEAQLEKSRLLSDRFSAERPKGSFSTLEIQRTEQGDSAMYLCASSLVQGRRTEAFFGQGTRLTVV.

V is TRBV5-4 and J is TRBJ2-7; weak D call: TRBD2 (6 bases). The CDR3 contains 15 residues. In germline, CDR1 is SGHNT, CDR2 YYREEE (reference sequence). V lost 5 bases to trimming and J lost 5 bases, with 20 bases between them. The CDR3: CASRNIGRGKNEQYV. For the CDR3, the DNA is TGTGCCAGCAGAAATATAGGCCGGGGGAAAAACGAGCAGTACGTC.

At least ten counts were recorded for this clone. The gene calls are TRBV3-1 (or the pseudogene TRBV3-2) and TRBJ1-2; 9 nucleotides align to TRBD1. CDR3 size: 14 residues. Germline assignment: CDR1 LGHDT and CDR2 YNNKEL (reference sequence). The junction had 3 bases not matched to a gene; V was cut back by 3 bases and J by 4 bases. CDR3 sequence: CASSHQQGAYGYTF. The CDR3 DNA is TGTGCCAGCAGCCACCAACAGGGGGCCTATGGCTACACCTTC.

This chain joins TRBV19 and TRBJ1-3; tentatively, D is TRBD1 (6 bases). The germline gives CDR1 LNHDA, CDR2 SQIVND (reference sequence). V dropped 7 bases and J dropped 0 bases, with 10 bases sitting between them. The CDR3 loop spans 14 amino acids. The CDR3 region has the DNA TGTGCCAGTAATAACAGGGCCTCTGGAAACACCATATATTTT. This sequence encodes CASNNRASGNTIYF.

The V gene is TRBV2, the J gene TRBJ1-1, with TRBD1 as a possible D gene (6 bases). CDR1 and CDR2 from the germline V gene are SNHLY and FYNNEI. This CDR3 is 13 amino acids long. The ends were cut back, 4 bases at V and 7 bases at J, with 13 bases in the middle. CDR3 sequence (DNA): TGTGCCAGCAGTGGAGGGGGGGTGAGTGAAGCTTTCTTT. Its protein is CASSGGGVSEAFF.

The chain employs TRBV21-1 and TRBJ1-4; TRBD1, as called in the table, went unchecked against the DNA. TRBV21-1 is recorded as a pseudogene. This CDR3 region has 13 residues. The CDR3 here is CATPDRSNEKLFF. The CDR3 nucleotides read TGTGCCACTCCGGACAGGTCAAATGAAAAACTGTTTTTT.

This chain connects TRBV5-1 to TRBJ2-3; 11 bases fit TRBD2. CDR3 length equals 17 residues. V gave up 4 bases and J gave up 7 bases; unmatched junction bases: 14. Germline V gives CDR1 SGHRS, CDR2 YFSETQ. The CDR3 DNA follows: TGCGCCAGCAGCCCCGCGGCAGCTAGCGGGGGGCGATATACGCAGTATTTT. Protein sequence: CASSPAAASGGRYTQYF.

This clone was found once. V is TRBV5-1 and J is TRBJ1-1; TRBD1 might be the D (5 bases). Deletions cut 0 bases from V and 4 bases from J, with 10 bases between. CDR1 is SGHRS, CDR2 YFSETQ, per germline. The CDR3 extends over 14 amino acids. The CDR3 region has the DNA TGCGCCAGCAGCTTGGCAGTAAGGGGCACTGAAGCTTTCTTT. It is translated as CASSLAVRGTEAFF.

This clone turned up a few times. The chain recombines TRBV10-3 with TRBJ1-3; D uncertain. V gave up 7 bases and J gave up 0 bases, with 10 bases separating them. In germline, CDR1 is ENHRY, CDR2 SYGVKD. This CDR3 has 14 amino acids. The CDR3: CAITDGSSGNTIYF. Written as DNA, the CDR3 is TGTGCCATCACCGATGGCAGCTCTGGAAACACCATATATTTT.

This clone was picked up a small number of times. The rearrangement links TRBV6-2 or TRBV6-3 to TRBJ1-1; 7 bases map to TRBD1. The CDR3 covers 14 residues. Losses at the gene ends were 5 bases for V and 5 bases for J; bases not matched to a gene: 8. CDR1 MNHEY and CDR2 SVGEGT come from the germline V gene. CDR3 nucleotide sequence: TGTGCCAGCAGTGGATCAAGGGGGCAGACTGAAGCTTTCTTT. This gives the protein CASSGSRGQTEAFF.

This clone appeared a few times. The chain recombines TRBV23-1 with TRBJ2-2; 10 nucleotides match TRBD2. TRBV23-1 is noted as an ORF with a role that remains uncertain. The CDR3 is 16 amino acids. V was clipped by 3 bases and J by 6 bases; unmatched bases: 7. CDR3 sequence reads: CASSHLSAGGPGELFF. Here the CDR3 DNA reads TGCGCCAGCAGTCATCTCTCAGCGGGGGGGCCCGGGGAGCTGTTTTTT.

This clone was counted a few times. V is TRBV5-1 and J is TRBJ2-2; tentative D call: TRBD1 (5 bases). Germline lookup yields CDR1 SGHRS and CDR2 YFSETQ. CDR3 length: 15 residues. Trimming removed 0 bases from V and 0 bases from J, with 6 bases in between. The CDR3 loop is CASSLGQSNTGELFF. In DNA form, the CDR3 reads TGCGCCAGCAGCTTGGGACAGTCGAACACCGGGGAGCTGTTTTTT. The whole variable domain, remainder taken from reference TRBV5-1 and TRBJ2-2, is KAGVTQTPRYLIKTRGQQVTLSCSPISGHRSVSWYQQTPGQGLQFLFEYFSETQRNKGNFPGRFSGRQFSNSRSEMNVSTLELGDSALYLCASSLGQSNTGELFFGEGSRLTVL.

This clone has just a few counts. The J gene is TRBJ2-3, the V gene TRBV7-8, with D tentatively TRBD1 (6 bases). The germline V gene encodes CDR1 SGHVS and CDR2 FQNEAQ. The V and J ends lost 4 bases and 6 bases respectively, with 17 bases between them. CDR3 length: 15 amino acids. The CDR3 loop reads CASSSRDTRGDTQYF. CDR3 bases: TGTGCCAGCAGCTCCCGGGACACCCGCGGGGATACGCAGTATTTT. The variable domain in full, with the rest retrieved from reference TRBV7-8 and TRBJ2-3, is GAGVSQSPRYKVAKRGQDVALRCDPISGHVSLFWYQQALGQGPEFLTYFQNEAQLDKSGLPSDRFFAERPEGSVSTLKIQRTQQEDSAVYLCASSSRDTRGDTQYFGPGTRLTVL.

CDR3 DNA sequence: TGCAGCGTGGGAGATGGCAATCAGCCCCAGCATTTT. Translation: CSVGDGNQPQHF. V is TRBV29-1 and J is TRBJ1-5; D remains unclear. This CDR3 is built from 12 residues. CDR1 is SQVTM and CDR2 is ANQGSEA in the germline V gene. V gave up 6 bases and J gave up 2 bases, with 8 bases separating them. The full variable domain, completed using reference TRBV29-1 and TRBJ1-5, is SAVISQKPSRDICQRGTSLTIQCQVDSQVTMMFWYRQQPGQSLTLIATANQGSEATYESGFVIDKFPISRPNLTFSTLTVSNMSPEDSSIYLCSVGDGNQPQHFGDGTRLSIL.

The chain joins TRBV5-1 to TRBJ2-7; a possible D gene is TRBD1 (5 bases). The CDR3 is 14 residues long. Germline CDR1 SGHRS, CDR2 YFSETQ. V gave up 0 bases and J gave up 2 bases, with 9 bases separating them. The CDR3: CASSLVPGPYEQYF. The DNA of the CDR3 is TGCGCCAGCAGCTTGGTCCCAGGGCCCTACGAGCAGTACTTC. Full variable domain (outside the CDR3, taken from reference TRBV5-1 and TRBJ2-7): KAGVTQTPRYLIKTRGQQVTLSCSPISGHRSVSWYQQTPGQGLQFLFEYFSETQRNKGNFPGRFSGRQFSNSRSEMNVSTLELGDSALYLCASSLVPGPYEQYFGPGTRLTVT.

The chain recombines TRBV7-2 with TRBJ1-2, with 7 bases fitting TRBD1. Per germline, CDR1 SGHTA and CDR2 FQGNSA. The CDR3 spans 14 residues. The V and J ends lost 1 base and 8 bases, in that order; junction bases with no gene match: 7. CDR3 DNA: TGTGCCAGCAGCTTAGACGGGACAGCTAAAGGCTACACCTTC. As protein: CASSLDGTAKGYTF.

The rearrangement uses TRBV12-5 and TRBJ2-1; D perhaps matches TRBD2 (6 bases). The V gene's germline CDR1 is LGHNT and CDR2 FRNRAP. The CDR3 is 12 residues long. The V end lost 3 bases, the J end lost 11 bases, and 11 bases lay between the germline ends. The CDR3 DNA sequence: TGTGCTAGTGGTTTCCCACGGGGGAAGCAGTTCTTC. Translated: CASGFPRGKQFF.

The chain joins TRBV7-2 to TRBJ1-2; tentatively, D is TRBD1 (6 bases). The CDR3 runs 14 residues. V was pared by 5 bases and J by 2 bases, with 12 bases between. In germline, CDR1 is SGHTA, CDR2 FQGNSA. CDR3 coding DNA: TGTGCCAGCAGCCGTACACAGGGAAACTATGGCTACACCTTC. This sequence encodes CASSRTQGNYGYTF. Complete variable domain (other parts from reference TRBV7-2 and TRBJ1-2): GAGVSQSPSNKVTEKGKDVELRCDPISGHTALYWYRQSLGQGLEFLIYFQGNSAPDKSGLPSDRFSAERTGGSVSTLTIQRTQQEDSAVYLCASSRTQGNYGYTFGSGTRLTVV.